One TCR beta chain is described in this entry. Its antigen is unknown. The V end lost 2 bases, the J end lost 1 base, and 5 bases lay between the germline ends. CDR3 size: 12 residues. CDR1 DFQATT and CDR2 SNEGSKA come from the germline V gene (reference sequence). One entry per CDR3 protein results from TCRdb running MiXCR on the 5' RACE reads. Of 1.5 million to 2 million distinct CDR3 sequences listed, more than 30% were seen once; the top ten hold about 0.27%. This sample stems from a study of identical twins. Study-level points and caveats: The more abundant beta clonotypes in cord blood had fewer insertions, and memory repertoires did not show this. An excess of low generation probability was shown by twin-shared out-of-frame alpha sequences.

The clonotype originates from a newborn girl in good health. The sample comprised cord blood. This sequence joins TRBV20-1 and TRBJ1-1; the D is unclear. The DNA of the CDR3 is TGCAGTGCTAGACGCTGGAACACTGAAGCTTTCTTT. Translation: CSARRWNTEAFF.